The clone carrying this T cell receptor (beta chain) showed up just once. V was clipped by 4 bases and J by 1 base, with 11 bases between them. This CDR3 region has 14 residues. Per germline, CDR1 SGHDT and CDR2 YYEEEE. Produced via immunoSEQ multiplex PCR; TCRdb's table is partial and in-frame only. The sample has roughly 530,000 clones, 90% to 97% seen once; the top ten hold about 0.057%. The entry originates in a study of shared clonotypes between healthy human individuals. The origin of this receptor is a woman in her 30s in good health. The sequenced sample consisted of naive CD4+ T cells sorted from blood. Subset in this sample: CD45RA+ positively selected. The chain links TRBV5-6 to TRBJ1-1, with D uncertain. This CDR3 reads CASSPYMTNTEAFF. CDR3 in DNA: TGTGCCAGCAGCCCGTATATGACGAACACTGAAGCTTTCTTT.